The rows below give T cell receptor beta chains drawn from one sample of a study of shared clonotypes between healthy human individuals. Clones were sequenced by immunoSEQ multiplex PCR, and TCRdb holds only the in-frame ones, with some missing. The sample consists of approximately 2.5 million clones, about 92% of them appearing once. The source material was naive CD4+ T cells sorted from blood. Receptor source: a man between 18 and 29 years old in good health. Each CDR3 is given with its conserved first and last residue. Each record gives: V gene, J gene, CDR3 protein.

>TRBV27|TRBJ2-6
CASSQGTGVLPGANVLTF
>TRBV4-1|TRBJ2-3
CASSQETGDPADTQYF
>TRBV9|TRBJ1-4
CASSVEADNEKLFF
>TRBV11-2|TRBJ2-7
CASSQGSVYEQYF
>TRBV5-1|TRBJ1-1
CASSRSLDTLNTEAFF
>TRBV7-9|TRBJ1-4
CASSTGLRGEKLFF
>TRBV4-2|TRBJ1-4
CASSQDRGGFEKLFF
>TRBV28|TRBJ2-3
CASTLSGDYTDTQYF
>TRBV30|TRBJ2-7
CAWRLAGDYEQYF
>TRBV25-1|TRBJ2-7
CASSVGAYEQYF
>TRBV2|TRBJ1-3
CASSDSRSGNTIYF
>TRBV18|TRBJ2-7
CASSPGTTDHEQYF
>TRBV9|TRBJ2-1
CASSEGGTSYNEQFF
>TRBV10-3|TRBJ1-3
CAISESFLPRTSSGNTIYF
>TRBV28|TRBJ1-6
CASTDRGPTHSPLHF
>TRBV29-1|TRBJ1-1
CSTDRGLTEAFF
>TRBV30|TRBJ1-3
CAWSGRDRGILSGNTIYF
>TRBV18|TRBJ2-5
CASSQGPQETQYF
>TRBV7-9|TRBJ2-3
CASSSTRPSTDTQYF
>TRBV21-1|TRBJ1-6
CASSKGIRRSSYNSPLHF
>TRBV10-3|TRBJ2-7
CAISDRKAWTTYEQYF
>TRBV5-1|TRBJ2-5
CASRRLAGVAERETQYF
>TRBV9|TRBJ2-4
CASSGSRGDAGVYIQYF
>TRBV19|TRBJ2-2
CASSIVGAGGYTGELFF
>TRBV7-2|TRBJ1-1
CASSPSSGRNTEAFF
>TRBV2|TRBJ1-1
CASSLDSINTEAFF
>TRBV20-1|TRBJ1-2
CSAGNSGGYTF
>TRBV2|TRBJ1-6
CASRGDRGFSPLHF
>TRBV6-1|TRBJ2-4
CASSEPLAKNIQYF
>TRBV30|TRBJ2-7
CAWSAGKVAYEQYF
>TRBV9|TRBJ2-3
CASSVLPGSSTDTQYF